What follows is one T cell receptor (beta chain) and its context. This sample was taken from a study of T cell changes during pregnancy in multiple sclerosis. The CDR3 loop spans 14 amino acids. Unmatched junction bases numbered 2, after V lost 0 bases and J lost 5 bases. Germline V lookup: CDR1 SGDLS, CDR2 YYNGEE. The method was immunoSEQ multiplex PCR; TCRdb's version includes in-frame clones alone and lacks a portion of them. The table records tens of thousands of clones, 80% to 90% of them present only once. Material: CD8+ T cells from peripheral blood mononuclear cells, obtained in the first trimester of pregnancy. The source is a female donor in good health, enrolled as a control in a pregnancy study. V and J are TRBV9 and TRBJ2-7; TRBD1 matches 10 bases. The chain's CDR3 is CASSVGQGAHEQYF. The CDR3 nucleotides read TGTGCCAGCAGCGTAGGACAGGGGGCCCACGAGCAGTACTTC. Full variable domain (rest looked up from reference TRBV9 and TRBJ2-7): DSGVTQTPKHLITATGQRVTLRCSPRSGDLSVYWYQQSLDQGLQFLIQYYNGEERAKGNILERFSAQQFPDLHSELNLSSLELGDSALYFCASSVGQGAHEQYFGPGTRLTVT.